This T cell receptor (beta chain) was sequenced during a study of T cell responses to AZD1222 COVID-19 vaccine. CDR1 and CDR2 from the germline V gene are LGHNT and FRNRAP. The CDR3 has 16 amino acids. V was clipped by 7 bases and J by 5 bases; unmatched bases: 14. Repertoires were generated with immunoSEQ multiplex PCR, while TCRdb's copy carries only in-frame clones and drops some. The sample contains some 96,000 clones, roughly 83% of which appear only once. The starting material was peripheral blood, obtained 28 days after the second AZD1222 dose. This sequence was found in an adult who received the AZD1222 COVID-19 vaccine. The rearrangement joins TRBV12-5 to TRBJ2-5, with 9 bases aligning to TRBD1. CDR3 sequence: CASAPGPRQGGETQYF. CDR3 bases: TGTGCTAGTGCACCCGGGCCGAGACAGGGGGGGGAGACCCAGTACTTC.